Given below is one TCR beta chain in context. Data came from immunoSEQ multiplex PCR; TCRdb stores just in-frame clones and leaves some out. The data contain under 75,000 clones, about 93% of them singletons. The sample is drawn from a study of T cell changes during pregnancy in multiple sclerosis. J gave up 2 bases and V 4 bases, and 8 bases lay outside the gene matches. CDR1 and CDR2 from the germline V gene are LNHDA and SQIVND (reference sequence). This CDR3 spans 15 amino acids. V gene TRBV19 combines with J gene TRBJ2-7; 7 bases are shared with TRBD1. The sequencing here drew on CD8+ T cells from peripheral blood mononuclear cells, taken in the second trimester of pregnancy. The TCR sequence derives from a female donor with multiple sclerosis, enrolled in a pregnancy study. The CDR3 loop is CASSTETGFTYEQYF. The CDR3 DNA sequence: TGTGCCAGTAGTACCGAGACAGGGTTTACCTACGAGCAGTACTTC.